Presented here are 18 T cell receptor beta chains from one specimen sequenced in a study of T-cell reconstitution after alpha-beta-depleted transplantation in children. Unique molecular identifiers tagged the TCRbeta library. TCRdb itself ran the PCR reads through MiXCR, one entry per CDR3 protein. The repertoire consists of approximately 1,000,000 distinct CDR3 sequences, with about 29% occurring once and the leading ten covering 28%. This specimen was PBMCs, mostly from graft donor cells, taken 360 days after TCRalphabeta/CD19-depleted stem cell transplant. The source of these receptors is a boy younger than two who had a stem cell transplant for SCID, so the T cells may come from the graft donor.

This clonotype was observed many times. This rearrangement joins TRBV7-2 to TRBJ2-7, with D possibly matching TRBD2 (6 bases). V was pared by 5 bases and J by 2 bases, with 13 bases between. This CDR3 comprises 14 residues. CDR1 and CDR2 (germline): SGHTA, FQGNSA. In nucleotides, the CDR3 is TGTGCCAGCAGCACCCAAGCGGGTGCCTACGAGCAGTACTTC. Translation: CASSTQAGAYEQYF.

The chain couples TRBV29-1 to TRBJ2-3; a possible D gene is TRBD1 (5 bases). Germline values: CDR1 SQVTM, CDR2 ANQGSEA. CDR3 length: 12 amino acids. V was shortened by 3 bases and J by 8 bases, with 12 bases between the two germline ends. The CDR3 sequence: CSVDRVQGTQYF. As DNA, the CDR3 is TGCAGCGTTGACAGGGTGCAGGGTACGCAGTATTTT.

V is TRBV12-3 or TRBV12-4 and J is TRBJ2-4; D remains unclear. The V end lost 5 bases, the J end lost 8 bases, and 7 bases lay between the germline ends. The CDR3 extends over 11 amino acids. The DNA of the CDR3 is TGTGCCAGCAGTAAAAGGGACATTCAGTACTTC. This translates into CASSKRDIQYF.

The chain couples TRBV5-1 to TRBJ2-3, with 14 bases that match TRBD2. V was clipped by 4 bases and J by 2 bases; unmatched bases: 12. Germline V CDR1 and CDR2: SGHRS, YFSETQ. The length of the CDR3 is 19 residues. The CDR3 spells CASSPGLAGGVKHTDTQYF. In DNA, the CDR3 is TGCGCCAGCAGCCCCGGACTAGCGGGGGGCGTTAAACACACAGATACGCAGTATTTT.

This chain uses TRBV25-1 with TRBJ1-4, with a weak D call TRBD1 (5 bases). V was shortened by 0 bases and J by 10 bases, with 12 bases between the two germline ends. Per germline, CDR1 MGHDK and CDR2 SYGVNS. CDR3 length: 14 amino acids. CDR3 protein: CASSEYLLRGKLFF. The CDR3 DNA is TGTGCCAGCAGTGAATACCTGCTAAGGGGAAAACTGTTTTTT.

CDR3 DNA sequence: TGCGCCAGCAGCTTGGGACCGACCCCCGACTATGGCTACACCTTC. Amino acids: CASSLGPTPDYGYTF. V gene TRBV5-1 combines with J gene TRBJ1-2; D is undetermined. This CDR3 is built from 15 residues. Trimming removed 0 bases from V and 3 bases from J, with 12 bases in between. Germline values: CDR1 SGHRS, CDR2 YFSETQ.

V gene TRBV6-5 combines with J gene TRBJ2-3; 9 bases align to TRBD1. Germline V gene sequence: CDR1 MNHEY, CDR2 SVGAGI. Losses at the gene ends were 6 bases for V and 2 bases for J; bases not matched to a gene: 6. This CDR3 is built from 15 residues. The CDR3 region is CASRPTGGNTDTQYF. The CDR3 region has the DNA TGTGCCAGCAGGCCCACAGGGGGCAACACAGATACGCAGTATTTT.

The V gene is TRBV5-5, the J gene TRBJ1-2, with 9 bases matching TRBD1. The CDR3 has 13 residues. Germline V gene data show CDR1 as SGHKS and CDR2 as YYEKEE (reference sequence). Trimming cost V 3 bases and J 6 bases; bases outside gene matches: 3. The CDR3 sequence: CASSWDRVDGYTF. The CDR3 DNA is TGTGCCAGCAGCTGGGACAGGGTGGATGGCTACACCTTC.

V gene TRBV9 combines with J gene TRBJ2-1, with TRBD2 matching 9 bases. V trimming: 4 bases; J trimming: 3 bases; junction bases outside the gene matches: 8. The CDR3 is 16 residues long. Germline V gene lookup returns CDR1 SGDLS and CDR2 YYNGEE. The CDR3 coding sequence is TGTGCCAGCAGCCCCCCTCCTAGCGGGGTCTACAATGAGCAGTTCTTC. Translated: CASSPPPSGVYNEQFF.

This clonotype came up a few times. The chain joins TRBV30 to TRBJ2-5, with a possible D match to TRBD1 (6 bases). The CDR3 extends over 15 amino acids. V lost 0 bases and J lost 5, with 16 bases in between. Germline V gene sequence: CDR1 GTSNPN, CDR2 SVGIG (reference sequence). CDR3 protein: CAWSVLGDIGETQYF. CDR3 nucleotide sequence: TGTGCCTGGAGTGTACTAGGGGACATAGGGGAGACCCAGTACTTC.

This clonotype occurred a few times. The J gene is TRBJ1-1, the V gene TRBV20-1; perhaps TRBD1 as D (5 bases). This CDR3 contains 14 residues. The ends were cut back, 1 base at V and 3 bases at J, with 12 bases in the middle. Germline V gene lookup returns CDR1 DFQATT and CDR2 SNEGSKA (reference sequence). CDR3 nucleotides: TGCAGTGCTAGAGGGGGGGGAGGGGACACTGAAGCTTTCTTT. Amino acids: CSARGGGGDTEAFF.

The chain has TRBV12-3 or TRBV12-4 and TRBJ2-7; the D gene could be TRBD1 or TRBD2 (5 bases each). The CDR3 length is 16 residues. V was trimmed by 4 bases and J by 2 bases, leaving 18 bases between them. DNA of the CDR3: TGTGCCAGCAGTTGGGGGTTGTTTGACCTAACCTACGAGCAGTACTTC. Translating gives CASSWGLFDLTYEQYF.

This chain links TRBV6-1 with TRBJ2-7, with D possibly TRBD1 on 6 matching bases. CDR1 is MNHNS and CDR2 is SASEGT in the germline V gene. The CDR3 runs to 14 residues. V shed 8 bases and J shed 4 bases, with 18 bases lying between them. The CDR3 protein is CASGLRTATYEQYF. DNA of the CDR3: TGTGCCAGCGGATTGAGGACAGCAACGTACGAGCAGTACTTC.

This clonotype was observed a few times. The chain recombines TRBV18 with TRBJ2-1; 9 bases are shared with TRBD2. This CDR3 has 15 residues. CDR1 is KGHSH and CDR2 is LQKENI in the germline V gene. The V and J ends lost 0 bases and 6 bases, in that order; junction bases with no gene match: 3. In DNA form, the CDR3 reads TGTGCCAGCTCACCACCCCTAGCGGGGTTCAATGAGCAGTTCTTC. Translated: CASSPPLAGFNEQFF. Drawing the rest from reference TRBV18 and TRBJ2-1, the complete variable domain is NAGVMQNPRHLVRRRGQEARLRCSPMKGHSHVYWYRQLPEEGLKFMVYLQKENIIDESGMPKERFSAEFPKEGPSILRIQQVVRGDSAAYFCASSPPLAGFNEQFFGPGTRLTVL.

This chain uses TRBV12-3 or TRBV12-4 with TRBJ1-5; the D gene is possibly TRBD1 (5 bases). This CDR3 contains 13 residues. V gave up 3 bases and J gave up 8 bases, with 11 bases separating them. CDR3 loop: CASSLMWGEPQHF. CDR3 sequence (DNA): TGTGCCAGCAGTTTGATGTGGGGGGAGCCCCAGCATTTT.

In this sample, this clonotype turned up a few times. The chain joins TRBV18 to TRBJ1-6; D gene uncertain. Germline CDR1 KGHSH, CDR2 LQKENI. The V end was cut by 2 bases, the J end by 8 bases, with 13 bases between. The CDR3 sequence is 15 residues long. CDR3 loop: CASSPTGLRDSPLHF. CDR3 nucleotide sequence: TGTGCCAGCTCACCAACGGGTCTGCGGGATTCACCCCTCCACTTT.

The chain carries TRBV5-6 and TRBJ2-5; the match to TRBD2 covers 7 bases. This CDR3 has 15 amino acids. CDR1 is SGHDT and CDR2 is YYEEEE in the germline V gene. J lost 3 bases, V lost 0 bases, and 5 bases had no gene match. The CDR3 bases are TGTGCCAGCAGCTTGGCGCGGGGGTTAAAAGAGACCCAGTACTTC. It is translated as CASSLARGLKETQYF.

This clonotype appeared a few times. V and J are TRBV29-1 and TRBJ1-1; D unclear. Germline-derived CDR1 and CDR2 are SQVTM and ANQGSEA. The CDR3 length is 14 residues. Trimming removed 2 bases at V and 8 bases at J, with 18 bases between. The CDR3, as DNA: TGCAGCGTTGAAAGGATGCTAGCGGCGCCAGAAGCTTTCTTT. This sequence encodes CSVERMLAAPEAFF.